The source of this TCR beta chain is a study of blood T cell repertoires in COVID-19. The authors' processing: Using reference gene primer amplification, nucleated cell counts were estimated. Profiled with immunoSEQ multiplex PCR; TCRdb holds only in-frame clones, not every one. The V and J calls and clone size are taken from that table; D and trimming were inferred from the DNA. The sample shows fewer than 250,000 clones, about four fifths of them seen only once. J lost 11 bases, V lost 6 bases, and 6 bases had no gene match. This CDR3 spans 11 amino acids. The germline V gene encodes CDR1 MNHEY and CDR2 SMNVEV (reference sequence).

The J gene is TRBJ1-1, the V gene TRBV27; TRBD1 matches at 7 bases. The sequenced sample consisted of peripheral blood. The clonotype was recovered from a woman aged 40 to 50 with active or convalescent COVID-19. CDR3 DNA sequence: TGTGCCAGCAGGATCGACAGGGTTGCTTTCTTT. Protein: CASRIDRVAFF.